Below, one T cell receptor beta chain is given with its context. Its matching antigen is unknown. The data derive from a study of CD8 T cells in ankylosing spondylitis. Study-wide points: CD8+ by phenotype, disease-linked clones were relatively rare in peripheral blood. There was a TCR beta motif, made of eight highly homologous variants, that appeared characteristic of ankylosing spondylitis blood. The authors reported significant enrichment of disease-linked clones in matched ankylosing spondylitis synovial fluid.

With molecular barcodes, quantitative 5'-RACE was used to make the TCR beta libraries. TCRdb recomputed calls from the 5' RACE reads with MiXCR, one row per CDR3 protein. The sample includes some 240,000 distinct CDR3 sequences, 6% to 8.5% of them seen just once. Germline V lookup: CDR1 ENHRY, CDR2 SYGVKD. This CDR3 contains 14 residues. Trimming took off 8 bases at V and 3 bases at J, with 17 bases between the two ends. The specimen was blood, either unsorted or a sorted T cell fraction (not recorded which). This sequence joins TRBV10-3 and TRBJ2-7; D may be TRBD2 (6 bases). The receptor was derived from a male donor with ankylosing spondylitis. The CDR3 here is CAIGQTSFVYEQYF. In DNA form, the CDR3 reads TGTGCCATCGGCCAGACTAGTTTCGTCTACGAGCAGTACTTC.